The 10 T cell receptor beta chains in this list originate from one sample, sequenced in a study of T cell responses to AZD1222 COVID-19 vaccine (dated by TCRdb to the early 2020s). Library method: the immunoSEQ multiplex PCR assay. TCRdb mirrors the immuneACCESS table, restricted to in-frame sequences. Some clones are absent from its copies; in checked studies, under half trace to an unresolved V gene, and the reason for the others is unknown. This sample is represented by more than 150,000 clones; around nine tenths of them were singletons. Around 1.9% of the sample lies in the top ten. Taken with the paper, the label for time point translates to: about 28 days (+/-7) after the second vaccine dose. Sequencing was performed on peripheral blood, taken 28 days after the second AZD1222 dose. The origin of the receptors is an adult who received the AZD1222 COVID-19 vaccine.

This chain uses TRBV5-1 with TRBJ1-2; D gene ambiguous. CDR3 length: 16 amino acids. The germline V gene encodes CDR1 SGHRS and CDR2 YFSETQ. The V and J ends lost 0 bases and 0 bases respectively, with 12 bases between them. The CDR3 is CASSLGVRQSNYGYTF. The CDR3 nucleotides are TGCGCCAGCAGCTTGGGGGTGCGGCAGTCTAACTATGGCTACACCTTC. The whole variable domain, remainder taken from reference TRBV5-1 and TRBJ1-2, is KAGVTQTPRYLIKTRGQQVTLSCSPISGHRSVSWYQQTPGQGLQFLFEYFSETQRNKGNFPGRFSGRQFSNSRSEMNVSTLELGDSALYLCASSLGVRQSNYGYTFGSGTRLTVV.

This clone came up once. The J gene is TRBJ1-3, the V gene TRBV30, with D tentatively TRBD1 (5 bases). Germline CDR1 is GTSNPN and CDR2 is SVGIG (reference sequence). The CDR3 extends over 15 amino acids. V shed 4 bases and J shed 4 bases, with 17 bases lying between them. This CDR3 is CAWTGKGKAGNTIYF. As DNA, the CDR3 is TGTGCCTGGACGGGGAAGGGGAAGGCAGGAAACACCATATATTTT.

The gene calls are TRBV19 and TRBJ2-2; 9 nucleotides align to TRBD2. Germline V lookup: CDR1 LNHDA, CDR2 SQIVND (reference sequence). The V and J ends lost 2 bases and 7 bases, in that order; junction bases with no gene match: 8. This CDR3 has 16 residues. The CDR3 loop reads CASSIQVAGVVGELFF. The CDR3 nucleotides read TGTGCCAGTAGTATACAGGTAGCGGGAGTTGTCGGGGAGCTGTTTTTT.

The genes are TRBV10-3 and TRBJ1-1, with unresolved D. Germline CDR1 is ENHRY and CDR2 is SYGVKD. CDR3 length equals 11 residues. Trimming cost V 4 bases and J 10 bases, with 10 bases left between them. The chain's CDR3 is CAISGEVPAFF. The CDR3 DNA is TGTGCCATCAGTGGGGAGGTTCCAGCTTTCTTT.

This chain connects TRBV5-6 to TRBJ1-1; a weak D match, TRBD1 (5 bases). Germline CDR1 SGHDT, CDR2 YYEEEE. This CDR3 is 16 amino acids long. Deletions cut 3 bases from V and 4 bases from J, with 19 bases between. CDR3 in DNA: TGTGCCAGCAGCTATGGGGGAGGCGGTAAGGTCACTGAAGCTTTCTTT. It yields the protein CASSYGGGGKVTEAFF.

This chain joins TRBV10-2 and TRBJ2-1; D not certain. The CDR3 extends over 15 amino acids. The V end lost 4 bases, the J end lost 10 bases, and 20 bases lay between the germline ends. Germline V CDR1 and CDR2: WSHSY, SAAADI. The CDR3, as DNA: TGCGCCAGCAGTGTGAGTCCTACTAATATCTGGGAGCAGTTCTTC. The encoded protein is CASSVSPTNIWEQFF.

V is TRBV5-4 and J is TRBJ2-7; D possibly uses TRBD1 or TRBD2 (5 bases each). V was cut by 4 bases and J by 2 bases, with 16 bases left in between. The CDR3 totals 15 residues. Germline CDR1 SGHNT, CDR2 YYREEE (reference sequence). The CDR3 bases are TGTGCCAGCAGCCCGAGGGCGACAGAGCCCTACGAGCAGTACTTC. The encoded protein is CASSPRATEPYEQYF.

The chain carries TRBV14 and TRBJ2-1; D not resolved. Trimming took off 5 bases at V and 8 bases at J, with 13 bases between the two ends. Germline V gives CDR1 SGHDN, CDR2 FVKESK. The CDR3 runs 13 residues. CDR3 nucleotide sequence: TGTGCCAGCAGCAAGCGCCTCGAAGATGAGCAGTTCTTC. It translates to CASSKRLEDEQFF.

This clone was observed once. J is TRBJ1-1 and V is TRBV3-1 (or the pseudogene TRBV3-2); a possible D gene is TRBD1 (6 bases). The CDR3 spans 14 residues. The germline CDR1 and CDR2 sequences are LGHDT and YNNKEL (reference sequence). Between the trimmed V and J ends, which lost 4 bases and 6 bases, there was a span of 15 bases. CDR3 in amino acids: CASSLIGGGAEAFF. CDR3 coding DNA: TGTGCCAGCAGCCTAATAGGAGGGGGAGCTGAAGCTTTCTTT.

The CDR3 loop reads CASSQGSKWDTQYF. CDR3 coding DNA: TGTGCCAGCAGTCAAGGCTCCAAGTGGGATACGCAGTATTTT. The rearrangement links TRBV6-2 or TRBV6-3 to TRBJ2-3; D uncertain. The germline V gene has CDR1 MNHEY and CDR2 SVGEGT. The germline V and J ends were trimmed by 5 bases and 6 bases, with 15 bases remaining between them. The CDR3 runs 14 residues.